These T cell receptor beta chains were read from a single sample in a study of beta chain features in type 1 diabetes. TCRdb keeps only in-frame clones here, not all; method: immunoSEQ multiplex PCR. The profile shows roughly 160,000 clones, around 8.4% of them singletons. The sample consisted of central memory CD4+ T cells from blood. The receptors originated from a woman aged 18-29 years with type 1 diabetes. The CDR3 runs from the conserved cysteine through the conserved F or W. Fields, in order: V gene, D gene, J gene, clone size, CDR3 protein, CDR3 DNA. D genes are given only for firm matches. Not every row has a clone size; where given, it reads once, few, many or a size class.

V gene: TRBV5-4; D gene: .; J gene: TRBJ2-6; clone size: .; CDR3 protein: CASEEVSGANVLTF; CDR3 DNA: TGTGCCAGCGAGGAGGTCTCTGGGGCCAACGTCCTGACTTTC
V gene: TRBV28; D gene: .; J gene: TRBJ2-7; clone size: .; CDR3 protein: CASSLQGPREQYF; CDR3 DNA: TGTGCCAGCAGTTTACAGGGTCCCCGCGAGCAGTACTTC
V gene: TRBV7-3; D gene: TRBD1; J gene: TRBJ2-1; clone size: few; CDR3 protein: CASSLQGQEGEQFF; CDR3 DNA: TGTGCCAGCAGCTTACAGGGACAGGAGGGTGAGCAGTTCTTC
V gene: TRBV14; D gene: TRBD2; J gene: TRBJ2-5; clone size: few; CDR3 protein: CASSQVSGSSQETQYF; CDR3 DNA: TGTGCCAGCAGCCAAGTCAGCGGGAGTTCCCAAGAGACCCAGTACTTC
V gene: TRBV28; D gene: TRBD2; J gene: TRBJ2-7; clone size: .; CDR3 protein: CASSELAGNPWDEQYF; CDR3 DNA: TGTGCCAGCAGTGAACTAGCGGGCAACCCCTGGGACGAGCAGTACTTC
V gene: TRBV9; D gene: .; J gene: TRBJ2-1; clone size: .; CDR3 protein: CASSVVGESNEQFF; CDR3 DNA: TGTGCCAGCAGCGTAGTCGGGGAGAGCAATGAGCAGTTCTTC
V gene: TRBV7-2; D gene: .; J gene: TRBJ2-5; clone size: .; CDR3 protein: CASSLGRGETQYF; CDR3 DNA: TGTGCCAGCAGCTTAGGACGCGGGGAGACCCAGTACTTC
V gene: TRBV7-8; D gene: TRBD2; J gene: TRBJ2-1; clone size: few; CDR3 protein: CASSLEGTRYYNEQFF; CDR3 DNA: TGTGCCAGCAGCTTAGAGGGGACTAGGTACTACAATGAGCAGTTCTTC
V gene: TRBV4-3; D gene: TRBD2; J gene: TRBJ2-1; clone size: .; CDR3 protein: CASSQELLAGYNEQFF; CDR3 DNA: TGCGCCAGCAGCCAAGAGTTGCTAGCGGGGTACAATGAGCAGTTCTTC
V gene: TRBV30; D gene: .; J gene: TRBJ1-2; clone size: .; CDR3 protein: CAWSVAGVIYGYTF; CDR3 DNA: TGTGCCTGGAGTGTCGCAGGGGTAATCTATGGCTACACCTTC
V gene: TRBV13; D gene: .; J gene: TRBJ2-7; clone size: few; CDR3 protein: CASSPRGYEQYF; CDR3 DNA: TGTGCCAGCAGCCCAAGGGGGTACGAGCAGTACTTC
V gene: TRBV11-2; D gene: .; J gene: TRBJ2-6; clone size: .; CDR3 protein: CASMKERSGANVLTF; CDR3 DNA: TGTGCCAGCATGAAAGAGAGGTCTGGGGCCAACGTCCTGACTTTC
V gene: TRBV5-1; D gene: .; J gene: TRBJ1-3; clone size: .; CDR3 protein: CASSLAGTTSGNTIYF; CDR3 DNA: TGCGCCAGCAGCCTCGCCGGGACAACATCTGGAAACACCATATATTTT
V gene: TRBV5-1; D gene: TRBD1; J gene: TRBJ1-2; clone size: few; CDR3 protein: CASSLGGQSYGYTF; CDR3 DNA: TGCGCCAGCAGCTTGGGGGGACAGTCCTATGGCTACACCTTC
V gene: TRBV7-2; D gene: .; J gene: TRBJ2-2; clone size: .; CDR3 protein: CASSLGGGVTGELFF; CDR3 DNA: TGTGCCAGCAGCTTGGGCGGCGGGGTCACCGGGGAGCTGTTTTTT
V gene: TRBV19; D gene: .; J gene: TRBJ2-3; clone size: many; CDR3 protein: CASRPQGSDTQYF; CDR3 DNA: TGTGCCAGTAGACCACAGGGTTCAGATACGCAGTATTTT
V gene: TRBV18; D gene: .; J gene: TRBJ1-5; clone size: .; CDR3 protein: CASSRDKDQPQHF; CDR3 DNA: TGTGCCAGCTCCCGGGACAAGGATCAGCCCCAGCATTTT
V gene: TRBV7-2; D gene: .; J gene: TRBJ2-4; clone size: .; CDR3 protein: CASSPTANQRNIQYF; CDR3 DNA: TGTGCCAGCAGCCCGACAGCCAACCAAAGAAACATTCAGTACTTC
V gene: TRBV5-6; D gene: TRBD1; J gene: TRBJ2-4; clone size: .; CDR3 protein: CASTRTGGNIQYF; CDR3 DNA: TGTGCCAGCACCAGGACAGGGGGAAACATTCAGTACTTC
V gene: TRBV7-3; D gene: .; J gene: TRBJ2-1; clone size: few; CDR3 protein: CASSSRGASGGNEQFF; CDR3 DNA: TGTGCCAGCAGCTCCAGGGGTGCCAGCGGAGGCAATGAGCAGTTCTTC
V gene: TRBV7-2; D gene: .; J gene: TRBJ1-1; clone size: .; CDR3 protein: CASSLGRGRMGYTEAFF; CDR3 DNA: TGTGCCAGCAGCTTAGGGCGGGGGAGGATGGGATACACTGAAGCTTTCTTT
V gene: TRBV4-1; D gene: TRBD1; J gene: TRBJ1-5; clone size: .; CDR3 protein: CASSQGADRANQPQHF; CDR3 DNA: TGCGCCAGCAGCCAAGGTGCGGACAGGGCGAATCAGCCCCAGCATTTT
V gene: TRBV28; D gene: .; J gene: TRBJ1-2; clone size: few; CDR3 protein: CASSPKGANYGYTF; CDR3 DNA: TGTGCCAGCAGCCCAAAGGGAGCTAACTATGGCTACACCTTC
V gene: TRBV19; D gene: TRBD2; J gene: TRBJ2-1; clone size: .; CDR3 protein: CASSPSGGGNEQFF; CDR3 DNA: TGTGCCAGTAGTCCCAGCGGGGGGGGCAATGAGCAGTTCTTC
V gene: TRBV19; D gene: TRBD2; J gene: TRBJ2-5; clone size: few; CDR3 protein: CASKGSGGPRETQYF; CDR3 DNA: TGTGCCAGTAAGGGTAGCGGGGGGCCGCGAGAGACCCAGTACTTC
V gene: TRBV30; D gene: TRBD2; J gene: TRBJ2-1; clone size: few; CDR3 protein: CALAGDAYNEQFF; CDR3 DNA: TGTGCCTTAGCGGGAGACGCCTACAATGAGCAGTTCTTC
V gene: TRBV7-3; D gene: .; J gene: TRBJ2-3; clone size: .; CDR3 protein: CASSSLGTGVGTDTQYF; CDR3 DNA: TGTGCCAGCAGCTCACTTGGGACGGGAGTTGGCACAGATACGCAGTATTTT
V gene: TRBV5-6; D gene: .; J gene: TRBJ1-3; clone size: few; CDR3 protein: CASSTRVGTTGNTIYF; CDR3 DNA: TGTGCCAGCAGCACACGGGTTGGCACCACTGGAAACACCATATATTTT
V gene: TRBV7-2; D gene: .; J gene: TRBJ1-2; clone size: few; CDR3 protein: CASSLFGGGGHGYTF; CDR3 DNA: TGTGCCAGCAGTCTATTCGGTGGGGGAGGCCATGGCTACACCTTC
V gene: TRBV6-1; D gene: TRBD2; J gene: TRBJ2-1; clone size: .; CDR3 protein: CASTLAGAYNEQFF; CDR3 DNA: TGTGCCAGCACCCTAGCGGGGGCCTACAATGAGCAGTTCTTC
V gene: TRBV4-3; D gene: .; J gene: TRBJ1-5; clone size: few; CDR3 protein: CASSQGTANQPQHF; CDR3 DNA: TGCGCCAGCAGCCAAGGGACAGCTAATCAGCCCCAGCATTTT
V gene: TRBV10-3; D gene: .; J gene: TRBJ2-5; clone size: .; CDR3 protein: CAVGVDSLETQYF; CDR3 DNA: TGTGCCGTCGGGGTGGACAGTCTAGAGACCCAGTACTTC
V gene: TRBV6-6; D gene: TRBD2; J gene: TRBJ2-5; clone size: .; CDR3 protein: CASSYRLAGGGETQYF; CDR3 DNA: TGTGCCAGCAGTTACAGACTAGCGGGGGGCGGGGAGACCCAGTACTTC
V gene: TRBV29-1; D gene: .; J gene: TRBJ1-2; clone size: few; CDR3 protein: CSGMTGGNYGYTF; CDR3 DNA: TGCAGCGGGATGACAGGTGGGAACTATGGCTACACCTTC
V gene: TRBV11-2; D gene: TRBD1; J gene: TRBJ2-1; clone size: .; CDR3 protein: CASSPVGDRVGNEQFF; CDR3 DNA: TGTGCCAGCAGCCCCGTGGGGGACAGGGTCGGAAATGAGCAGTTCTTC
V gene: TRBV7-2; D gene: .; J gene: TRBJ2-5; clone size: .; CDR3 protein: CASSQQQQETQYF; CDR3 DNA: TGTGCCAGCAGCCAACAGCAGCAAGAGACCCAGTACTTC
V gene: TRBV6-6; D gene: .; J gene: TRBJ2-3; clone size: few; CDR3 protein: CASARTASGTDTQYF; CDR3 DNA: TGTGCCAGCGCGCGAACAGCCTCTGGCACAGATACGCAGTATTTT
V gene: TRBV15; D gene: .; J gene: TRBJ2-2; clone size: .; CDR3 protein: CATSEGDKGMNTGELFF; CDR3 DNA: TGTGCCACCAGCGAAGGGGACAAGGGAATGAACACCGGGGAGCTGTTTTTT
V gene: TRBV7-9; D gene: TRBD1; J gene: TRBJ1-4; clone size: few; CDR3 protein: CASTDRVNEKLFF; CDR3 DNA: TGTGCCAGCACCGACAGGGTTAATGAAAAACTGTTTTTT
V gene: TRBV4-3; D gene: .; J gene: TRBJ2-2; clone size: .; CDR3 protein: CASSQRAFAGGLNTGELFF; CDR3 DNA: TGCGCCAGCAGCCAAAGGGCCTTCGCAGGGGGGCTGAACACCGGGGAGCTGTTTTTT
V gene: TRBV11-2; D gene: .; J gene: TRBJ2-5; clone size: .; CDR3 protein: CASSLGGGQETQYF; CDR3 DNA: TGTGCCAGCAGCTTAGGCGGGGGCCAGGAGACCCAGTACTTC
V gene: TRBV30; D gene: .; J gene: TRBJ1-4; clone size: .; CDR3 protein: CAWIHREGEKLFF; CDR3 DNA: TGTGCCTGGATCCACAGGGAAGGTGAAAAACTGTTTTTT
V gene: TRBV6-1; D gene: .; J gene: TRBJ1-5; clone size: .; CDR3 protein: CASSELGGRRNNQPQHF; CDR3 DNA: TGTGCCAGCAGTGAACTCGGTGGCAGGCGAAACAATCAGCCCCAGCATTTT
V gene: TRBV11-2; D gene: .; J gene: TRBJ1-6; clone size: few; CDR3 protein: CASSLDPGPNSALHF; CDR3 DNA: TGTGCCAGCAGCTTAGATCCTGGGCCCAATTCGGCCCTCCACTTT
V gene: TRBV6-5; D gene: TRBD2; J gene: TRBJ2-5; clone size: few; CDR3 protein: CASSYRTSGVGTQYF; CDR3 DNA: TGTGCCAGCAGTTACAGGACTAGCGGGGTAGGGACCCAGTACTTC
V gene: TRBV15; D gene: .; J gene: TRBJ1-1; clone size: .; CDR3 protein: CATSRGARDTEAFF; CDR3 DNA: TGTGCCACCAGCAGAGGCGCGCGTGACACTGAAGCTTTCTTT
V gene: TRBV29-1; D gene: TRBD1; J gene: TRBJ2-7; clone size: .; CDR3 protein: CSARTGYEQYF; CDR3 DNA: TGCAGCGCCCGGACAGGCTACGAGCAGTACTTC
V gene: TRBV7-9; D gene: .; J gene: TRBJ2-5; clone size: few; CDR3 protein: CASSILGSRTQYF; CDR3 DNA: TGTGCCAGCAGCATACTAGGATCCCGGACCCAGTACTTC
V gene: TRBV18; D gene: TRBD1; J gene: TRBJ1-1; clone size: few; CDR3 protein: CASSPSMAGGRVNTEAFF; CDR3 DNA: TGTGCCAGCTCACCAAGTATGGCAGGGGGTAGGGTGAACACTGAAGCTTTCTTT
V gene: TRBV5-4; D gene: TRBD2; J gene: TRBJ2-7; clone size: .; CDR3 protein: CASSPASGGEYEQYF; CDR3 DNA: TGTGCCAGCAGCCCGGCTAGCGGGGGGGAGTACGAGCAGTACTTC